The present T cell receptor (beta chain) was sequenced within a study of STAT5B mutations in CD4+ large granular lymphocyte leukemia. This was a survey-level run. Some clones are missing from TCRdb's copy, which holds only in-frame ones; the method was immunoSEQ multiplex PCR. The sample lists 35,000 to 40,000 clones; about four fifths were seen once. Findings and caveats of the study: Higher CD4+ than CD8+ T-LGLL clonality might reflect small sample size. Without putative leukemic clones, patient CD4-sorted repertoires remained more clonal than healthy CD4+ repertoires. Compared with healthy controls (2/35), patient top clones favored TRBV06 (8/27).

In the case of this clone: Its antigen is currently unknown.

CDR3 length: 15 residues. V was cut by 0 bases and J by 0 bases, with 8 bases left in between. The sequenced sample was CD4+ T cells from blood buffy coats. The chain is built from TRBV5-3 and TRBJ2-3; tentatively, D is TRBD1 (5 bases). TRBV5-3 falls under the ORF class, with uncertain function. The TCR comes from a human donor in good health. The CDR3 loop reads CARSLAGISTDTQYF. The CDR3 DNA reads as TGTGCCAGAAGCTTGGCAGGGATAAGCACAGATACGCAGTATTTT.